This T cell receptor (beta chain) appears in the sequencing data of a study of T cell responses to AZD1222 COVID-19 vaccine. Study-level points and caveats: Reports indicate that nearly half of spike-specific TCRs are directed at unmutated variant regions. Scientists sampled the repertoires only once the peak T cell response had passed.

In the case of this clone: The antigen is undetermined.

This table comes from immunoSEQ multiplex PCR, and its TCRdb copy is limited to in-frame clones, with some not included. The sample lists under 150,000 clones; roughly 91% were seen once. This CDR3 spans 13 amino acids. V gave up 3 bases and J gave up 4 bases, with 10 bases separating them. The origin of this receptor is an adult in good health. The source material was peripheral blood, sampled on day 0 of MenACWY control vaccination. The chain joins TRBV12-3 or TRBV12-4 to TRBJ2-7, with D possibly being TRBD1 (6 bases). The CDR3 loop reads CASSFGGRYEQYF. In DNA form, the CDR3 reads TGTGCCAGCAGTTTTGGGGGCAGGTACGAGCAGTACTTC.